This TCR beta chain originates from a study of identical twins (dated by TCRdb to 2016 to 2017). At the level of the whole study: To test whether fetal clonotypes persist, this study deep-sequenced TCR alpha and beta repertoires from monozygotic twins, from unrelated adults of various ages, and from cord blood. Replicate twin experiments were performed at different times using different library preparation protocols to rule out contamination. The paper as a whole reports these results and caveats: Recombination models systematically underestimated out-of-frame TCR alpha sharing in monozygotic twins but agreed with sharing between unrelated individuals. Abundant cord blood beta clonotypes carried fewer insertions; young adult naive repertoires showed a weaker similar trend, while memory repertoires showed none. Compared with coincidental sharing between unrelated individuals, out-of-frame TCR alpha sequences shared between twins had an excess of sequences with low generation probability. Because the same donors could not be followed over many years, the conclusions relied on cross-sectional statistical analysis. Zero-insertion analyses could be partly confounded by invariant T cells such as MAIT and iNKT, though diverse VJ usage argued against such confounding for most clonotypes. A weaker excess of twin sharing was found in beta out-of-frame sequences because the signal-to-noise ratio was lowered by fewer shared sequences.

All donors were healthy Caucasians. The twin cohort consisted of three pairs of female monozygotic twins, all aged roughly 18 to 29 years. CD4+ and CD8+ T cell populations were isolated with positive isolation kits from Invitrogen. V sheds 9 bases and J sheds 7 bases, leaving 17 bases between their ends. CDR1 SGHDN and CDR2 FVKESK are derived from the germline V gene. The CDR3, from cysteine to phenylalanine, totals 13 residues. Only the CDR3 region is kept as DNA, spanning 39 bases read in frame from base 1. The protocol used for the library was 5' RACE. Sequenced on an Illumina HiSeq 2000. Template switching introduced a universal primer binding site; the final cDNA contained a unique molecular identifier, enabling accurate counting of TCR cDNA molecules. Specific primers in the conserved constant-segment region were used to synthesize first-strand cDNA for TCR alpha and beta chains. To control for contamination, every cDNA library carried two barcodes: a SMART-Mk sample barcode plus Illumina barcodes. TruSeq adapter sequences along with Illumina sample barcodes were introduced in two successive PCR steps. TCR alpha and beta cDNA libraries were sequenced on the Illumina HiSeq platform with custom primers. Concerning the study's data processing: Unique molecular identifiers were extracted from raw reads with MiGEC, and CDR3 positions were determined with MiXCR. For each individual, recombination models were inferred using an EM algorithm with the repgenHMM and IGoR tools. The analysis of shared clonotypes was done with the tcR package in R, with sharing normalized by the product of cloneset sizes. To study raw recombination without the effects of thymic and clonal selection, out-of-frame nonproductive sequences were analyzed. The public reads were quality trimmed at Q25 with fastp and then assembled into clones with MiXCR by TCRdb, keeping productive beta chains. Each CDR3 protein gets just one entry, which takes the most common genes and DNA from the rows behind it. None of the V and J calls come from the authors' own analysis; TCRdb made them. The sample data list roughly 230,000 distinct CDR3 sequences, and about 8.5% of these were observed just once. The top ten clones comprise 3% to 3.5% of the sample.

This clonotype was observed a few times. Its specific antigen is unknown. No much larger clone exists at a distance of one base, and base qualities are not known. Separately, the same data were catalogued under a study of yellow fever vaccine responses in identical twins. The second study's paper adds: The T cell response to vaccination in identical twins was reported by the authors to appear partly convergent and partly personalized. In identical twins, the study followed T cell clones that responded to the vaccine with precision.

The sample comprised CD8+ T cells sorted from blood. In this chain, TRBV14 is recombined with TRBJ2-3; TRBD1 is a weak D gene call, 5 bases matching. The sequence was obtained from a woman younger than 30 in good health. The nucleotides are TGTGCCAGAGACAGCATGGCGGTCCATACGCAGTATTTT. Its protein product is CARDSMAVHTQYF. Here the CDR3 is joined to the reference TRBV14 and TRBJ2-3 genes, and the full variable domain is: EAGVTQFPSHSVIEKGQTVTLRCDPISGHDNLYWYRRVMGKEIKFLLHFVKESKQDESGMPNNRFLAERTGGTYSTLKVQPAELEDSGVYFCARDSMAVHTQYFGPGTRLTVL.